The 26 T cell receptor beta chains presented below share a single source sample, sequenced in a study of metastatic and nonmetastatic thyroid tumors. TCRdb ran MiXCR on the PCR reads. The sample has about 41,000 clones, more than 25% seen once. Patients were all untreated before their thyroid surgery. The source material was blood. The receptors originated from a male donor with papillary thyroid cancer or a benign thyroid nodule (not recorded which). Some clones in this sample may be carry-over from other donors' samples.

The table lists this clone with many counts. V usage is TRBV5-4 and J usage is TRBJ2-7; 12 bases match TRBD2. This CDR3 comprises 16 residues. V shed 4 bases, J shed 4 bases, and the junction held 9 bases outside the gene matches. CDR1 is SGHNT and CDR2 is YYREEE in the germline V gene (reference sequence). The CDR3 DNA sequence: TGTGCCAGCAGCACCCAGACTAGCGGGGGAACGTACGAGCAGTACTTC. Protein sequence: CASSTQTSGGTYEQYF.

This clone came up a few times. This chain connects TRBV24-1 to TRBJ2-5, with a possible D match to TRBD2 (7 bases). This CDR3 is built from 16 residues. The germline CDR1 and CDR2 sequences are KGHDR and SFDVKD. The ends were cut back, 5 bases at V and 1 base at J, with 16 bases in the middle. In DNA form, the CDR3 reads TGTGCCACCAGTGTAGGGGGGGGGAACCTCCAAGAGACCCAGTACTTC. Amino acid sequence: CATSVGGGNLQETQYF.

This clone was observed a few times. The rearrangement joins TRBV19 to TRBJ2-1, with D perhaps matching TRBD2 (5 bases). V gave up 3 bases and J gave up 9 bases, with 15 bases separating them. The germline CDR1 and CDR2 sequences are LNHDA and SQIVND (reference sequence). The CDR3 has 14 amino acids. CDR3 in DNA: TGTGCCAGTAGTATGGGCCTAGCTTGGAGTGAGCAGTTCTTC. It yields the protein CASSMGLAWSEQFF.

This clone was seen many times. The chain employs TRBV2 and TRBJ2-7; the D is unclear. V was trimmed by 3 bases and J by 2 bases, leaving 14 bases between them. The CDR3 contains 15 residues. CDR1 and CDR2 from the germline V gene are SNHLY and FYNNEI. The CDR3 protein is CASSDTALSTYEQYF. As DNA, the CDR3 is TGTGCCAGCAGTGATACAGCCTTATCTACCTACGAGCAGTACTTC.

This clone is classed as medium-sized. This chain joins TRBV5-6 and TRBJ2-7; tentatively, D is TRBD1 (6 bases). V was clipped by 1 base and J by 4 bases, with 12 bases between them. CDR1 and CDR2 from the germline V gene are SGHDT and YYEEEE. The CDR3 is made up of 14 amino acids. In nucleotides, the CDR3 is TGTGCCAGCAGCTTGACAGGGTGGGAATACGAGCAGTACTTC. Translation: CASSLTGWEYEQYF. Full variable domain (outside the CDR3, taken from reference TRBV5-6 and TRBJ2-7): DAGVTQSPTHLIKTRGQQVTLRCSPKSGHDTVSWYQQALGQGPQFIFQYYEEEERQRGNFPDRFSGHQFPNYSSELNVNALLLGDSALYLCASSLTGWEYEQYFGPGTRLTVT.

The chain carries TRBV11-2 and TRBJ1-2; 7 bases match TRBD1. J lost 5 bases, V lost 7 bases, and 16 bases had no gene match. Germline CDR1 is SGHAT and CDR2 is FQNNGV. The CDR3 is 16 amino acids. DNA of the CDR3: TGTGCCAGCATCTTCTTCAGGGGGGGCACGGCATATGGCTACACCTTC. It codes for CASIFFRGGTAYGYTF.

As for this clone: It is likely a read error, because the conserved phenylalanine at the end of the CDR3 is missing. The rearrangement links TRBV28 to TRBJ1-1; D call uncertain. The CDR3 totals 12 residues. In germline, CDR1 is MDHEN, CDR2 SYDVKM. The CDR3, as DNA: TGTGCCAGCAGTAGCGGGAACACTGACGCTTTCTGT. Its protein is CASSSGNTDAFC.

This clone has just a few counts. J is TRBJ1-2 and V is TRBV6-1; tentative D call: TRBD1 (5 bases). The CDR3 runs 14 residues. The germline V gene has CDR1 MNHNS and CDR2 SASEGT. V was clipped by 3 bases and J by 6 bases, with 14 bases between them. CDR3 in DNA: TGTGCCAGCAGTGAGCGGGGGGGACCTAATGGCTACACCTTC. It codes for CASSERGGPNGYTF.

This clone was counted only a few times. A clone one base away is much larger, so this may be a read error. The rearrangement links TRBV6-4 to TRBJ2-5, with a weak D call TRBD2 (6 bases). Germline assignment: CDR1 MRHNA and CDR2 SNTAGT. CDR3 length equals 16 residues. The CDR3 loop is CASSPGTLISQETQHF. The CDR3 DNA reads TGTGCCAGCAGCCCCGGGACTCTTATAAGTCAAGAGACCCAGCACTTC.

The chain carries TRBV4-1 and TRBJ1-4; D perhaps matches TRBD1 (5 bases). Trimming took off 1 base at V and 15 bases at J, with 21 bases between the two ends. Germline CDR1 is MGHRA and CDR2 is YSYEKL. This CDR3 contains 15 residues. CDR3 DNA sequence: TGCGCCAGCAGCCAAGCACCCGGGACCGGCTGGAAAATGTTTTTT. It encodes CASSQAPGTGWKMFF.

By share, this clone ranks as medium-sized. J is TRBJ2-7 and V is TRBV6-1; 7 nucleotides align to TRBD1. The length of the CDR3 is 15 residues. J gave up 3 bases and V 6 bases, and 11 bases lay outside the gene matches. CDR1 is MNHNS and CDR2 is SASEGT in the germline V gene. CDR3 amino acids: CASSDDRVNYYEQYF. As DNA, the CDR3 is TGTGCCAGCAGCGATGACAGGGTAAATTACTACGAGCAGTACTTC.

To note about this clone: The identical CDR3 is also encoded by other nucleotide sequences in the sample. The rearrangement joins TRBV28 to TRBJ2-2, with unresolved D. Germline V lookup: CDR1 MDHEN, CDR2 SYDVKM. Deletions cut 6 bases from V and 11 bases from J, with 19 bases between. This CDR3 has 14 residues. CDR3: CASSSPAVGGELFF. The CDR3 region has the DNA TGTGCCAGCAGCTCACCCGCCGTGGGCGGTGAGCTGTTTTTT.

This clone was seen at least ten times. The chain links TRBV4-1 to TRBJ2-2; D remains unclear. Germline CDR1 and CDR2: MGHRA and YSYEKL. The V and J ends lost 1 base and 0 bases respectively, with 15 bases between them. This CDR3 has 18 amino acids. Here the CDR3 reads CASSQGEGLSPNTGELFF. For the CDR3, the DNA is TGCGCCAGCAGCCAAGGTGAAGGTCTCTCACCGAACACCGGGGAGCTGTTTTTT.

This clone has a count of ten or more. A much larger clone is a single base away; this may be a read error. The chain has TRBV6-1 and TRBJ2-2, with D tentatively TRBD2 (6 bases). This CDR3 has 14 residues. V was pared by 6 bases and J by 6 bases, with 14 bases between. Germline V gene sequence: CDR1 MNHNS, CDR2 SASEGT. CDR3 residues: CASSARRGPGELFF. CDR3 sequence (DNA): TGTGCCAGCAGCGCACGGCGGGGACCCGGGGAGCTGTTTTTT.

The chain joins TRBV4-1 to TRBJ2-6; possibly TRBD1 for D (5 bases). This CDR3 region has 16 residues. Trimming cost V 7 bases and J 1 base, with 14 bases left between them. CDR1 is MGHRA, CDR2 YSYEKL, per germline. The CDR3 region is CASKHGASSGANVLTF. The CDR3 DNA reads TGCGCCAGCAAACATGGGGCATCGTCTGGGGCCAACGTCCTGACTTTC.

As concerns this clone: The junction and the germline gene differ at one end; a read error may be behind it. The rearrangement joins TRBV6-2 or TRBV6-3 to TRBJ2-7; no clear D gene. Germline assignment: CDR1 MNHEY and CDR2 SVGEGT. The CDR3 spans 13 residues. The CDR3 region is CSSSYVEVYEQYF. The CDR3, as DNA: TGTTCCAGCAGTTACGTCGAGGTTTACGAGCAGTACTTC.

Concerning this clone itself: A read error may account for a junction end that differs from germline. J is TRBJ2-7 and V is TRBV6-1; D may be TRBD2 (6 bases). From germline, CDR1 is MNHNS and CDR2 SASEGT. The CDR3 has 15 amino acids. CDR3 sequence (DNA): TGTGCCAGCAGGGAGGGGTCTATCGGGGTCCACGAGCATTACTTC. Its translation is CASREGSIGVHEHYF.

Within the sample, this clone is medium-sized. The CDR3 DNA reads TGTGCCAGCAGAGCGGGGGTAGAGGCAGATACGCAGTATTTT. Translating it yields CASRAGVEADTQYF. The V and J genes are TRBV6-1 and TRBJ2-3; 8 bases agree with TRBD2. The CDR3 length is 14 residues. V lost 6 bases to trimming and J lost 4 bases; unmatched junction nucleotides: 6. Germline V gene lookup returns CDR1 MNHNS and CDR2 SASEGT.

The V gene is TRBV15, the J gene TRBJ1-2; TRBD1 matches 8 bases. The CDR3 has 14 residues. Germline V gives CDR1 LNHNV, CDR2 YYDKDF (reference sequence). With V trimmed by 3 bases and J by 7 bases, 7 bases remained unmatched. The CDR3 reads CATSSGGQGVGYTF. The CDR3 DNA reads as TGTGCCACCAGCAGTGGTGGACAGGGTGTTGGCTACACCTTC.

This clone was observed a few times. Compared with germline, one end of the junction differs, possibly owing to a read error. CDR3 sequence (DNA): TGTGCCAGCAATGACACTAGCTCTGGGGCCAACGCCCTGACTTTC. Translated, it gives CASNDTSSGANALTF. This chain links TRBV6-4 with TRBJ2-6; D is possibly TRBD2 (6 bases). The germline V gene encodes CDR1 MRHNA and CDR2 SNTAGT. CDR3 length: 15 amino acids.

The chain uses TRBV24-1 and TRBJ1-2; TRBD1 is a possible D gene (5 bases). CDR3 length: 18 residues. Trimming shortened V by 9 bases and J by 8 bases, and 33 bases separated the two germline ends. Per germline, CDR1 KGHDR and CDR2 SFDVKD. CDR3 loop: CATCVLLRRVKHRRGYTF. DNA for the CDR3: TGTGCCACCTGTGTATTACTTCGGAGGGTGAAACACAGGAGAGGCTACACCTTC.

This clone was seen many times. The chain combines TRBV5-1 with TRBJ2-5; 8 positions agree with TRBD1. The J segment lost 4 bases and the V segment lost 4 bases, leaving 9 bases of the junction unmatched. Germline CDR1 reads SGHRS; CDR2 reads YFSETQ. CDR3 length: 15 residues. CDR3 loop: CASSRSRGLSETQYF. CDR3 in DNA: TGCGCCAGCAGCCGAAGCAGGGGGCTATCAGAGACCCAGTACTTC.

V is TRBV6-1 and J is TRBJ2-5, with TRBD2 matching 13 bases. The CDR3 has 15 residues. After removal of 7 bases from V and 4 bases from J, the junction contained 6 bases not matched to a gene. Germline values: CDR1 MNHNS, CDR2 SASEGT. The CDR3 region is CASMETSGGAETQYF. The CDR3 nucleotides read TGTGCCAGCATGGAAACTAGCGGGGGGGCAGAGACCCAGTACTTC.

This clone was recorded a few times. For the CDR3, the DNA is TGCAGTGCTACTGGGAAGACTGGAAACACCATATATTTT. Its protein is CSATGKTGNTIYF. The V and J genes are TRBV20-1 and TRBJ1-3, with D unclear. CDR3 length: 13 amino acids. Germline V lookup: CDR1 DFQATT, CDR2 SNEGSKA (reference sequence). The V gene lost 4 bases and the J gene lost 2 bases, with 9 bases spanning the gap.

This clone was observed many times. The chain couples TRBV10-3 to TRBJ2-1, with D perhaps TRBD1 (5 bases). The CDR3 covers 11 residues. V dropped 6 bases and J dropped 5 bases, with 5 bases sitting between them. The germline gives CDR1 ENHRY, CDR2 SYGVKD. CDR3 in DNA: TGTGCCATCAGACAGGACAATGAGCAGTTCTTC. The encoded protein is CAIRQDNEQFF.

The sample holds many counts of this clone. The CDR3 loop reads CASSEIPGQGKDEQFF. CDR3 DNA: TGTGCCAGCAGTGAGATTCCGGGACAGGGAAAGGATGAGCAGTTCTTC. V gene TRBV6-4 combines with J gene TRBJ2-1; the match to TRBD1 covers 9 bases. The CDR3 totals 16 residues. Per germline, CDR1 MRHNA and CDR2 SNTAGT. Unmatched junction bases numbered 11, after V lost 3 bases and J lost 8 bases.